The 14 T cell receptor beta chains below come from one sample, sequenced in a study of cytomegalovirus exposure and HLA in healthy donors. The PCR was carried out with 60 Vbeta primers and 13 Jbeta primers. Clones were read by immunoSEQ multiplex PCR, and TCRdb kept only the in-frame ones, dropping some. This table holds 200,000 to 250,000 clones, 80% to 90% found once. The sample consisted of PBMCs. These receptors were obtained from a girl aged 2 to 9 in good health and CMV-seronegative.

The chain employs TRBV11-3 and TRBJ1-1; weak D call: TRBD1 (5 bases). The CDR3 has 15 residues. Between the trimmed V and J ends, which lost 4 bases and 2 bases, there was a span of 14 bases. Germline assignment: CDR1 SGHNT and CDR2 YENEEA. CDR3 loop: CASSSGRGINTEAFF. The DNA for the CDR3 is TGTGCCAGCAGCTCTGGGCGGGGGATAAACACTGAAGCTTTCTTT.

This CDR3 is CASSLAGREAYEQYF. As DNA, the CDR3 is TGTGCCAGCAGCTTGGCCGGCAGGGAGGCCTACGAGCAGTACTTC. The rearrangement uses TRBV5-4 and TRBJ2-7, with a tentative D call TRBD2 (6 bases). Trimming took 0 bases from V and 2 from J, leaving 12 bases between them. Germline values: CDR1 SGHNT, CDR2 YYREEE (reference sequence). This CDR3 contains 15 residues.

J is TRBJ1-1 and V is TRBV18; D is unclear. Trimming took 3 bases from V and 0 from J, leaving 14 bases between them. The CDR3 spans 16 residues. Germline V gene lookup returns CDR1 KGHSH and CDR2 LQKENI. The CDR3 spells CASSPKFDAVNTEAFF. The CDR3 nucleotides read TGTGCCAGCTCACCGAAATTTGACGCGGTGAACACTGAAGCTTTCTTT.

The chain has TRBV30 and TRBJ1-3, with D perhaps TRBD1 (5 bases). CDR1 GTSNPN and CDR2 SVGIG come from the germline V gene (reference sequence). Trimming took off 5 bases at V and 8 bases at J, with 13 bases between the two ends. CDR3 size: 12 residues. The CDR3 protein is CAWEATGYTIYF. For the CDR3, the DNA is TGTGCCTGGGAGGCAACAGGTTACACCATATATTTT.

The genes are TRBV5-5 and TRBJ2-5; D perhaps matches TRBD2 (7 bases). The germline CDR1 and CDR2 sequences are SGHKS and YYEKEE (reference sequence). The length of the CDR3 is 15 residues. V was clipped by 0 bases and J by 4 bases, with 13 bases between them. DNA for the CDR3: TGTGCCAGCAGCTTGGCGGGGGGCGCCCTAGAGACCCAGTACTTC. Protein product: CASSLAGGALETQYF.

CDR3 sequence reads: CASSLVSSGTDTQYF. DNA for the CDR3: TGTGCCAGCAGCTTAGTGTCTAGCGGCACAGATACGCAGTATTTT. The chain has TRBV7-9 and TRBJ2-3, with a tentative D call TRBD2 (6 bases). V was pared by 1 base and J by 1 base, with 9 bases between. The CDR3 spans 15 residues. The germline V gene encodes CDR1 SEHNR and CDR2 FQNEAQ (reference sequence).

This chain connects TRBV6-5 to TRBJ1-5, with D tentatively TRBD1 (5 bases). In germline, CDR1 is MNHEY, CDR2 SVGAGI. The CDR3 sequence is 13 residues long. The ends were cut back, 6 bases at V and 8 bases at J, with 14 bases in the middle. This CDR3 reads CASSVRTGEPQHF. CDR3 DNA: TGTGCCAGCAGCGTCCGCACGGGGGAGCCCCAGCATTTT.

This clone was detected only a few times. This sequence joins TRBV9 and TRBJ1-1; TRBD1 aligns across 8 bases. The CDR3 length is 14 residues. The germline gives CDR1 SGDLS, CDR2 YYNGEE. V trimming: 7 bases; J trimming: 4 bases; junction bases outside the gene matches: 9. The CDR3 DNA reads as TGTGCCAGCGGGGAGACAGGGGAAGGCACTGAAGCTTTCTTT. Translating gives CASGETGEGTEAFF. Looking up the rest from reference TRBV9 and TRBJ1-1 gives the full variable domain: DSGVTQTPKHLITATGQRVTLRCSPRSGDLSVYWYQQSLDQGLQFLIQYYNGEERAKGNILERFSAQQFPDLHSELNLSSLELGDSALYFCASGETGEGTEAFFGQGTRLTVV.

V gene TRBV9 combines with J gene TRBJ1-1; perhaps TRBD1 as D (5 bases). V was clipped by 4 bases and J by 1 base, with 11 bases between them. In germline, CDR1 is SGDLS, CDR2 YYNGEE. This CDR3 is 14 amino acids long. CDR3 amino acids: CASSPRQSNTEAFF. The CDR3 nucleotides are TGTGCCAGCAGCCCCCGACAGTCGAACACTGAAGCTTTCTTT.

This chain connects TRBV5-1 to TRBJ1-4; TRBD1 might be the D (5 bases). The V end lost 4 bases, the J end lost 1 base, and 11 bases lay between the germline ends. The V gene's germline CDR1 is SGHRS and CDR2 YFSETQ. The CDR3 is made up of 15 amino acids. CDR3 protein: CASSLSTVTNEKLFF. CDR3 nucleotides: TGCGCCAGCAGCCTATCGACAGTAACTAATGAAAAACTGTTTTTT. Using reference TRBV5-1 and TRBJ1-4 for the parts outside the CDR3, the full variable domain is KAGVTQTPRYLIKTRGQQVTLSCSPISGHRSVSWYQQTPGQGLQFLFEYFSETQRNKGNFPGRFSGRQFSNSRSEMNVSTLELGDSALYLCASSLSTVTNEKLFFGSGTQLSVL.

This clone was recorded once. CDR3 in amino acids: CAWSAGTFSGANVLTF. The CDR3 DNA is TGTGCCTGGAGTGCCGGGACATTCTCTGGGGCCAACGTCCTGACTTTC. This rearrangement joins TRBV30 to TRBJ2-6; tentatively, D is TRBD1 (6 bases). This CDR3 region has 16 residues. The germline gives CDR1 GTSNPN, CDR2 SVGIG (reference sequence). V lost 1 base, J lost 0 bases, and 10 bases lay in between.

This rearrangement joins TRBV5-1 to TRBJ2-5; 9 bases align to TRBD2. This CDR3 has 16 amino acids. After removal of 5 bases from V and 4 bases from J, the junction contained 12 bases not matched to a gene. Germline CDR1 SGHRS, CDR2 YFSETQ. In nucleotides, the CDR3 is TGCGCCAGCAGGGCGTCGGGCGGGGGGGCAGGAGAGACCCAGTACTTC. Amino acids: CASRASGGGAGETQYF. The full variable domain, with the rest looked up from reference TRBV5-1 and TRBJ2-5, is KAGVTQTPRYLIKTRGQQVTLSCSPISGHRSVSWYQQTPGQGLQFLFEYFSETQRNKGNFPGRFSGRQFSNSRSEMNVSTLELGDSALYLCASRASGGGAGETQYFGPGTRLLVL.

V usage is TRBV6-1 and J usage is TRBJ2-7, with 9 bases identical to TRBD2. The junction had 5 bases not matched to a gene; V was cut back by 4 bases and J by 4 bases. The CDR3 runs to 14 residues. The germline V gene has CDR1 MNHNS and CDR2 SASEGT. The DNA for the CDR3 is TGTGCCAGCAGTGGTAGCGGGAGAGCTTACGAGCAGTACTTC. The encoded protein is CASSGSGRAYEQYF.

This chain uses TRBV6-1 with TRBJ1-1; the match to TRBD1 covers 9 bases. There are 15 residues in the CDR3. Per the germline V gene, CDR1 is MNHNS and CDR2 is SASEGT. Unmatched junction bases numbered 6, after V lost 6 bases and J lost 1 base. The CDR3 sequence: CASRSTGGANTEAFF. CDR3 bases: TGTGCCAGCAGATCTACAGGGGGCGCGAACACTGAAGCTTTCTTT.